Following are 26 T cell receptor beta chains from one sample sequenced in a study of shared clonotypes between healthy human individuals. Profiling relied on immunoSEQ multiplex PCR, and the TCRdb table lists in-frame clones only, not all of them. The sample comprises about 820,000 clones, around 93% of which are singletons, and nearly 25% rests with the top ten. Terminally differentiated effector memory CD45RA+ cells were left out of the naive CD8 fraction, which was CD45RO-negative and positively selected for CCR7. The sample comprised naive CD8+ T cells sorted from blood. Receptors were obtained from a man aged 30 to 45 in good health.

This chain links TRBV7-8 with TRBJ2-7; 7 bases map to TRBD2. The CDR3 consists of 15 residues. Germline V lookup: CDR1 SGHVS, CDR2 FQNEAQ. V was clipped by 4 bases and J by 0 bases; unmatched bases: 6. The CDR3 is CASSSSGGNSYEQYF. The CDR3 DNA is TGTGCCAGCAGCTCTAGCGGAGGAAACTCCTACGAGCAGTACTTC.

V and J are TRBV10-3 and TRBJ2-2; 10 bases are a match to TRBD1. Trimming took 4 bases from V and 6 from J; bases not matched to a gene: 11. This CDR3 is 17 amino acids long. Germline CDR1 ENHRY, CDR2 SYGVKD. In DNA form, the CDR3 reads TGTGCCATCAGTGCCCCTTGGTGGGACAGGGGAGCCGGGGAGCTGTTTTTT. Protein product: CAISAPWWDRGAGELFF.

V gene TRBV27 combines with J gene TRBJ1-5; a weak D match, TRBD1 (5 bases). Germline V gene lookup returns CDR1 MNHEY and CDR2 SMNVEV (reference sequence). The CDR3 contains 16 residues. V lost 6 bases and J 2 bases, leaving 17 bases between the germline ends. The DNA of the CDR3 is TGTGCCAGCAGACCAAACGCGGGACCGCGCAATCAGCCCCAGCATTTT. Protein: CASRPNAGPRNQPQHF.

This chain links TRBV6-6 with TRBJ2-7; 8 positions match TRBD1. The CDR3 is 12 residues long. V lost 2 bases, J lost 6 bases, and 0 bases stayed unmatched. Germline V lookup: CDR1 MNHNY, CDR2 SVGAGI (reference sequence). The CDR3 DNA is TGTGCCAGCAGTTACGGGACAGGCGAGCAGTACTTC. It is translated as CASSYGTGEQYF.

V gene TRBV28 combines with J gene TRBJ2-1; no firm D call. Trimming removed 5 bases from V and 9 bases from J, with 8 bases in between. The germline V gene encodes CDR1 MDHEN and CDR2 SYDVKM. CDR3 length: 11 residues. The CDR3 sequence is CASSPSREQFF. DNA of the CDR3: TGTGCCAGCAGTCCCAGCCGTGAGCAGTTCTTC.

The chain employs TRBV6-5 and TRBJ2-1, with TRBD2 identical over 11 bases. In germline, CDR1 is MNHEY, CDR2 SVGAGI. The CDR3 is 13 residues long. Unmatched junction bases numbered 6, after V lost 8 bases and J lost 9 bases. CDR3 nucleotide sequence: TGTGCCAGCGGGGCTAGCGGGAGGTCTGAGCAGTTCTTC. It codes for CASGASGRSEQFF.

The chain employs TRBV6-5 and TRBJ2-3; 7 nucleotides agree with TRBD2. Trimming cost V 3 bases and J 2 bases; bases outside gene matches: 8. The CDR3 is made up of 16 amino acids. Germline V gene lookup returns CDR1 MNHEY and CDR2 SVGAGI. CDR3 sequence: CASSYWGEGITDTQYF. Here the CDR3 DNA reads TGTGCCAGCAGTTATTGGGGGGAGGGTATCACAGATACGCAGTATTTT.

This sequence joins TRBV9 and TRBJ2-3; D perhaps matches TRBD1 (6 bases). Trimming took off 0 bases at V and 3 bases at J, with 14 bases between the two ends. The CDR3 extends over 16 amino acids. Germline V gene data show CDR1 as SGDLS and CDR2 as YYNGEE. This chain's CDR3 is CASSVDISGVTDTQYF. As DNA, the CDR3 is TGTGCCAGCAGCGTAGATATATCAGGGGTAACAGATACGCAGTATTTT.

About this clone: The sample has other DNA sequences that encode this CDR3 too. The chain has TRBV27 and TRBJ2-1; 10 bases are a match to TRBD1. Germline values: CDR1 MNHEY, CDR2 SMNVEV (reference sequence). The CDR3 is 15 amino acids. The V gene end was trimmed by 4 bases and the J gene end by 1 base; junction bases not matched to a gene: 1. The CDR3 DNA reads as TGTGCCAGCAGTTGGGGACAGGGGTCCTACAATGAGCAGTTCTTC. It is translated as CASSWGQGSYNEQFF.

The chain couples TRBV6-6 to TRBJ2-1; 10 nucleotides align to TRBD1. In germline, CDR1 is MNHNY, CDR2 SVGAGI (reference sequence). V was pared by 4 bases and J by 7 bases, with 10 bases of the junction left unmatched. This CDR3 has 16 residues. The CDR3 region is CASSFTGTGAENEQFF. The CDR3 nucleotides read TGTGCCAGCAGTTTCACCGGGACAGGGGCGGAAAATGAGCAGTTCTTC.

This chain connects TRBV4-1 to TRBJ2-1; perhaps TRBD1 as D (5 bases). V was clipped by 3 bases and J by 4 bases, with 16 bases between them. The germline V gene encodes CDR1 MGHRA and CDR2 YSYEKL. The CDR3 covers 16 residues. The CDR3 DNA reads TGCGCCAGCAGCCAGCCAGAGACAGTCCCGTACAATGAGCAGTTCTTC. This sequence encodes CASSQPETVPYNEQFF.

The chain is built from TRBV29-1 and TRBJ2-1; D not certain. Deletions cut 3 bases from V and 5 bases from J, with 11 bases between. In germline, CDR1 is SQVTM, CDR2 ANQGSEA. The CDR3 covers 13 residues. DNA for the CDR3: TGCAGCGTTGACCGGGCTAACCACAATGAGCAGTTCTTC. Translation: CSVDRANHNEQFF.

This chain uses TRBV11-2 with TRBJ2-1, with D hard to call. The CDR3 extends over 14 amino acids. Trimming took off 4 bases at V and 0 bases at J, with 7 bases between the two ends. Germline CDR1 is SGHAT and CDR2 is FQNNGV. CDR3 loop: CASSSLISYNEQFF. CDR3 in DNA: TGTGCCAGCAGCTCCCTTATCTCCTACAATGAGCAGTTCTTC.

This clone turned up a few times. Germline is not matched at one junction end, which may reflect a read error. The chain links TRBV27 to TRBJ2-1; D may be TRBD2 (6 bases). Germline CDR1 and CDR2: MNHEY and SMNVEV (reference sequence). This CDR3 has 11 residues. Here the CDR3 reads CASGGGLGVLF. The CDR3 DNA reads TGTGCCAGCGGAGGAGGGCTAGGAGTGCTCTTC.

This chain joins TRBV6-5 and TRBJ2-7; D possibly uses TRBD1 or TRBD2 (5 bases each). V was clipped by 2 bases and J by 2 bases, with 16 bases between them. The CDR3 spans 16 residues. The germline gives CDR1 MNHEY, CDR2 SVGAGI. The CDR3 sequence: CASSYGGTGAAYEQYF. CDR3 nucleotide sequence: TGTGCCAGCAGTTACGGGGGAACAGGTGCGGCCTACGAGCAGTACTTC.

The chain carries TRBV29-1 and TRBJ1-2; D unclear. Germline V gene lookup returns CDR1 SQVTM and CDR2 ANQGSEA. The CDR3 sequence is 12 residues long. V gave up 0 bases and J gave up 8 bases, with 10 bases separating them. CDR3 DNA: TGCAGCGTTGAAGAGCAGGCTCTCGGCTACACCTTC. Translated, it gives CSVEEQALGYTF. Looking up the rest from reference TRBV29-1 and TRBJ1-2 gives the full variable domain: SAVISQKPSRDICQRGTSLTIQCQVDSQVTMMFWYRQQPGQSLTLIATANQGSEATYESGFVIDKFPISRPNLTFSTLTVSNMSPEDSSIYLCSVEEQALGYTFGSGTRLTVV.

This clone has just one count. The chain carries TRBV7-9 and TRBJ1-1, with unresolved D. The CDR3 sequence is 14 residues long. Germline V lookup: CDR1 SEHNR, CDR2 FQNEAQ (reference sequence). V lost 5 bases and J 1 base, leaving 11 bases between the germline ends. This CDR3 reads CASSQESANTEAFF. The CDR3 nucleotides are TGTGCCAGCAGCCAAGAATCGGCGAACACTGAAGCTTTCTTT.

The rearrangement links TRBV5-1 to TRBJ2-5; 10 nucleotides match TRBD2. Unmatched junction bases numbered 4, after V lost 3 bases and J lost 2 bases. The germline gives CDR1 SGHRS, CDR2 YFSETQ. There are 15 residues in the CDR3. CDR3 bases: TGCGCCAGCAGCTCCGGGACTAGCGTACAAGAGACCCAGTACTTC. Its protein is CASSSGTSVQETQYF.

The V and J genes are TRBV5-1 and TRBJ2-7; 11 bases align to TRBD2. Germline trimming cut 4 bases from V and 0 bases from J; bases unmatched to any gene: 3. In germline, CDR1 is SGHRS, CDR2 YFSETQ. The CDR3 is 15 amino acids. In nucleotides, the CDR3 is TGCGCCAGCAGCCCCACTAGCGGGGGCTCCTACGAGCAGTACTTC. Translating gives CASSPTSGGSYEQYF.

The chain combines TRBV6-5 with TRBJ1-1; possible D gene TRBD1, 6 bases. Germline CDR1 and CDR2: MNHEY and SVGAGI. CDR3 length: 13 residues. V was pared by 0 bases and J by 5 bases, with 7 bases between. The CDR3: CASSYSGATEAFF. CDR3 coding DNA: TGTGCCAGCAGTTACTCGGGGGCTACTGAAGCTTTCTTT.

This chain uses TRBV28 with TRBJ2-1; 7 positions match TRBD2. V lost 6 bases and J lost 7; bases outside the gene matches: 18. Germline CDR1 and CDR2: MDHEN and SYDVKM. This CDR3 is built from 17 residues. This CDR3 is CASSPGILAGAINEQFF. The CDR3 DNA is TGTGCCAGCAGCCCCGGGATCCTGGCGGGAGCGATTAATGAGCAGTTCTTC.

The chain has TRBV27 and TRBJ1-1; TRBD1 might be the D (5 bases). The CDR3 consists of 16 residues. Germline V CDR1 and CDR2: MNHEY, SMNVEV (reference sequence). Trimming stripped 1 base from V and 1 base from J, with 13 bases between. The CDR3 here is CASSLLGLGENTEAFF. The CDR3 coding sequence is TGTGCCAGCAGTTTATTGGGGCTAGGGGAGAACACTGAAGCTTTCTTT.

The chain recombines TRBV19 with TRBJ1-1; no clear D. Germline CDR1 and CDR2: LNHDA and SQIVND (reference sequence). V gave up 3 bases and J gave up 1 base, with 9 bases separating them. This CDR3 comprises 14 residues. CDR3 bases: TGTGCCAGTAGTATGCTGGGCAGGAACACTGAAGCTTTCTTT. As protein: CASSMLGRNTEAFF.

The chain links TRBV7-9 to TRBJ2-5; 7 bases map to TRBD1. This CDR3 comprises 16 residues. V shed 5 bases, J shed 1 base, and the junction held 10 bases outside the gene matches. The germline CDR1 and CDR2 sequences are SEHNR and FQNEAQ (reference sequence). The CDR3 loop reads CASSEFPRDSQETQYF. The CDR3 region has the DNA TGTGCCAGCAGCGAATTCCCCCGGGACAGCCAAGAGACCCAGTACTTC. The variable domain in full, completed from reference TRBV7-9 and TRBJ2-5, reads DTGVSQNPRHKITKRGQNVTFRCDPISEHNRLYWYRQTLGQGPEFLTYFQNEAQLEKSRLLSDRFSAERPKGSFSTLEIQRTEQGDSAMYLCASSEFPRDSQETQYFGPGTRLLVL.

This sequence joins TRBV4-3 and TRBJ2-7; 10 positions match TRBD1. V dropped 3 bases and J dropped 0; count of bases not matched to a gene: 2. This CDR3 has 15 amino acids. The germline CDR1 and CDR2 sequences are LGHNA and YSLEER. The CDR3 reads CASSQRQGASYEQYF. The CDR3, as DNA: TGCGCCAGCAGCCAGAGACAGGGGGCCTCCTACGAGCAGTACTTC.

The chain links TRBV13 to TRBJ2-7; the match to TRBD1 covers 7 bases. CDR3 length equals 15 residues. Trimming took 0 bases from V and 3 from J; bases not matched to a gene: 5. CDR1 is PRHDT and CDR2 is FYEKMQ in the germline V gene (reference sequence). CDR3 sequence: CASSLGRTGIYEQYF. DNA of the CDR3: TGTGCCAGCAGCTTAGGACGGACAGGAATCTACGAGCAGTACTTC. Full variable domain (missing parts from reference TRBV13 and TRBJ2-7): AAGVIQSPRHLIKEKRETATLKCYPIPRHDTVYWYQQGPGQDPQFLISFYEKMQSDKGSIPDRFSAQQFSDYHSELNMSSLELGDSALYFCASSLGRTGIYEQYFGPGTRLTVT.